The 18 T cell receptor beta chains reported below all come from one sample, sequenced in a study of shared clonotypes between healthy human individuals. Repertoires were generated with immunoSEQ multiplex PCR, while TCRdb's copy carries only in-frame clones and drops some. The table includes under 1,100,000 clones, approximately 80% detected once. Sequencing was performed on memory CD4+ T cells from PBMCs. Stated subset: CD45RA-negative fraction. These receptors were taken from a man aged 18 to 35 in good health. Some clones in this sample may be carry-over from other donors' samples.

The genes are TRBV10-3 and TRBJ2-5, with 8 positions matching TRBD2. The end of the DNA aligns better with TRBJ2-7, so the J call may be wrong. Germline CDR1 ENHRY, CDR2 SYGVKD. The CDR3 spans 18 residues. CDR3 in amino acids: CAISVSGTRHVAGYEQYF. DNA for the CDR3: TGTGCCATCAGTGTATCCGGGACTAGACACGTGGCGGGCTACGAGCAGTACTTC.

This chain connects TRBV18 to TRBJ2-2; D is tentatively TRBD1 or TRBD2 (5 bases each). Germline V gene data show CDR1 as KGHSH and CDR2 as LQKENI. Trimming shortened V by 3 bases and J by 1 base, and 6 bases separated the two germline ends. This CDR3 comprises 14 residues. CDR3 DNA: TGTGCCAGCTCACCGGGACGGAACACCGGGGAGCTGTTTTTT. Its protein is CASSPGRNTGELFF. The full variable domain, completed using reference TRBV18 and TRBJ2-2, is NAGVMQNPRHLVRRRGQEARLRCSPMKGHSHVYWYRQLPEEGLKFMVYLQKENIIDESGMPKERFSAEFPKEGPSILRIQQVVRGDSAAYFCASSPGRNTGELFFGEGSRLTVL.

With regard to this clone: Other DNA sequences in this sample translate to the same CDR3. The chain carries TRBV2 and TRBJ2-5, with TRBD2 identical over 16 bases. Unmatched junction bases numbered 1, after V lost 6 bases and J lost 3 bases. Germline V gene data show CDR1 as SNHLY and CDR2 as FYNNEI. This CDR3 has 15 amino acids. The CDR3 sequence: CASSGTSGREETQYF. The CDR3 DNA reads TGTGCCAGCAGCGGGACTAGCGGGAGGGAAGAGACCCAGTACTTC. Full variable domain (missing parts from reference TRBV2 and TRBJ2-5): EPEVTQTPSHQVTQMGQEVILRCVPISNHLYFYWYRQILGQKVEFLVSFYNNEISEKSEIFDDQFSVERPDGSNFTLKIRSTKLEDSAMYFCASSGTSGREETQYFGPGTRLLVL.

The chain links TRBV19 to TRBJ2-5; D may match TRBD1 or TRBD2 (5 bases each). The germline gives CDR1 LNHDA, CDR2 SQIVND (reference sequence). The V and J ends lost 4 bases and 2 bases respectively, with 14 bases between them. CDR3 length equals 15 residues. This CDR3 is CASSRGTDPQETQYF. As DNA, the CDR3 is TGTGCCAGTAGTAGAGGGACCGACCCGCAAGAGACCCAGTACTTC.

The gene calls are TRBV2 and TRBJ1-2; D unresolved. This CDR3 has 15 amino acids. V lost 3 bases and J lost 6, with 17 bases in between. Germline V gives CDR1 SNHLY, CDR2 FYNNEI. CDR3 DNA sequence: TGTGCCAGCAGTGATAGGGTTTTGGGAGAAGATGGCTACACCTTC. This translates into CASSDRVLGEDGYTF.

A remark on this clone: Being one base from a much bigger clone, this may be a read error. The chain couples TRBV11-2 to TRBJ2-3, with D possibly TRBD2 on 6 matching bases. CDR3 length: 15 residues. The germline V and J ends were trimmed by 3 bases and 1 base, with 11 bases remaining between them. Looked up from germline, CDR1 is SGHAT and CDR2 is FQNNGV. The CDR3 nucleotides are TGTGCCAGCAGCTTGGGGGGTCAGGGCACAGATACGCAGTATTTT. It specifies CASSLGGQGTDTQYF.

The chain carries TRBV7-2 and TRBJ1-2; 8 positions agree with TRBD1. The CDR3 length is 15 residues. The germline V gene encodes CDR1 SGHTA and CDR2 FQGNSA. J was trimmed by 4 bases and V by 4 bases; bases with no gene match: 8. The CDR3 is CASSYGQGSGYGYTF. The CDR3 DNA is TGTGCCAGCAGCTACGGACAGGGTTCCGGCTATGGCTACACCTTC.

This clone was detected only once. This chain joins TRBV5-1 and TRBJ2-1; 13 nucleotides match TRBD2. Germline V gives CDR1 SGHRS, CDR2 YFSETQ. After removal of 4 bases from V and 6 bases from J, the junction contained 7 bases not matched to a gene. The CDR3 runs to 16 residues. CDR3 nucleotide sequence: TGCGCCAGCAGCCCTACCGGGACTAGCGGGACCAATGAGCAGTTCTTC. It codes for CASSPTGTSGTNEQFF.

This chain joins TRBV5-4 and TRBJ2-5, with 10 bases identical to TRBD2. The CDR3 covers 17 residues. Germline CDR1 reads SGHNT; CDR2 reads YYREEE (reference sequence). J lost 0 bases, V lost 3 bases, and 8 bases had no gene match. This CDR3 is CASSSGELAGYQETQYF. DNA of the CDR3: TGTGCCAGCAGCTCTGGGGAACTAGCGGGGTACCAAGAGACCCAGTACTTC. The full variable domain, in which reference TRBV5-4 and TRBJ2-5 provide the parts outside the CDR3, is ETGVTQSPTHLIKTRGQQVTLRCSSQSGHNTVSWYQQALGQGPQFIFQYYREEENGRGNFPPRFSGLQFPNYSSELNVNALELDDSALYLCASSSGELAGYQETQYFGPGTRLLVL.

A note on this clone: This may be a read error: a much more frequent sequence differs by one nucleotide. V gene TRBV10-3 combines with J gene TRBJ1-2; a weak D match, TRBD1 (5 bases). The CDR3 consists of 13 residues. Germline values: CDR1 ENHRY, CDR2 SYGVKD. Trimming took off 2 bases at V and 2 bases at J, with 6 bases between the two ends. Here the CDR3 reads CAISEAGNYGYTF. Here the CDR3 DNA reads TGTGCCATCAGTGAGGCAGGGAACTATGGCTACACCTTC.

The V gene is TRBV18, the J gene TRBJ2-1, with D perhaps TRBD1 (6 bases). CDR3 length: 15 amino acids. Germline V CDR1 and CDR2: KGHSH, LQKENI. V was pared by 5 bases and J by 9 bases, with 20 bases between. The CDR3 nucleotides read TGTGCCAGCTCAACCGCGACAGGACTCCAGGGTGAGCAGTTCTTC. It translates to CASSTATGLQGEQFF.

The chain joins TRBV29-1 to TRBJ1-3; no definite D call. The germline V and J ends were trimmed by 6 bases and 4 bases, with 13 bases remaining between them. The CDR3 is 13 residues long. Germline values: CDR1 SQVTM, CDR2 ANQGSEA. CDR3 DNA sequence: TGCAGCGTCGAGAGGACCGAGGGAAACACCATATATTTT. This translates into CSVERTEGNTIYF.

The chain links TRBV12-5 to TRBJ1-1; TRBD1 matches 8 bases. After removal of 3 bases from V and 4 bases from J, the junction contained 19 bases not matched to a gene. CDR3 length: 19 residues. Germline CDR1 LGHNT, CDR2 FRNRAP. The CDR3 nucleotides read TGTGCTAGTGGTTTCCCCCACGTTTCGGACAGGGAGGTAGGCACTGAAGCTTTCTTT. Protein: CASGFPHVSDREVGTEAFF.

The chain recombines TRBV2 with TRBJ2-3; a possible D gene is TRBD1 (5 bases). Germline V gives CDR1 SNHLY, CDR2 FYNNEI. The CDR3 runs 16 residues. Trimming removed 0 bases from V and 4 bases from J, with 14 bases in between. The CDR3 DNA is TGTGCCAGCAGTGAAGCGGTCGGCAGGGTTGCAGATACGCAGTATTTT. Translating it yields CASSEAVGRVADTQYF.

The chain recombines TRBV5-1 with TRBJ2-7, with D maybe TRBD2 (5 bases). Germline V gene lookup returns CDR1 SGHRS and CDR2 YFSETQ. V lost 2 bases and J lost 3, with 18 bases in between. CDR3 length equals 16 residues. The CDR3 bases are TGCGCCAGCAGCTTCCAAGGGAGTAGCGCGAGCTACGAGCAGTACTTC. It yields the protein CASSFQGSSASYEQYF.

The chain links TRBV4-2 to TRBJ1-4; D not certain. The germline CDR1 and CDR2 sequences are LGHNA and YNFKEQ. This CDR3 has 12 residues. V lost 1 base and J 8 bases, leaving 5 bases between the germline ends. CDR3 sequence (DNA): TGTGCCAGCAGCCAAGTGGAGGAAAAACTGTTTTTT. It codes for CASSQVEEKLFF.

The genes are TRBV5-4 and TRBJ2-7; 10 nucleotides match TRBD2. The V and J ends lost 4 bases and 2 bases, in that order; junction bases with no gene match: 3. The CDR3 spans 14 residues. Germline lookup yields CDR1 SGHNT and CDR2 YYREEE (reference sequence). The CDR3 loop reads CASSPSGRAYEQYF. In nucleotides, the CDR3 is TGTGCCAGCAGCCCAAGCGGGAGGGCCTACGAGCAGTACTTC. Drawing the rest from reference TRBV5-4 and TRBJ2-7, the complete variable domain is ETGVTQSPTHLIKTRGQQVTLRCSSQSGHNTVSWYQQALGQGPQFIFQYYREEENGRGNFPPRFSGLQFPNYSSELNVNALELDDSALYLCASSPSGRAYEQYFGPGTRLTVT.

The V call is TRBV5-1, the J call TRBJ2-1, with TRBD2 matching over 9 bases. With 0 bases clipped from V and 7 bases from J, the junction kept 8 bases outside the gene matches. This CDR3 comprises 16 residues. The V gene's germline CDR1 is SGHRS and CDR2 YFSETQ. DNA for the CDR3: TGCGCCAGCAGCTTGGCCGGAGTAGCGGGAGAGAATGAGCAGTTCTTC. Translating gives CASSLAGVAGENEQFF.